This TCR beta chain was identified during a study of CD4+ T cells in melanoma. Broader study findings: CD8+ T cell, macrophage and B cell function reportedly correlated with neoantigen-specific CD4+ T cells. Neoantigen-specific CD4+ T cells in melanoma reportedly had diverse differentiation states.

Sequencing used immunoSEQ multiplex PCR; TCRdb keeps in-frame clones, though not all of them. The data show some 12,000 clones, with over 60% seen just once and roughly 9% held by the top ten. The V end was cut by 6 bases, the J end by 6 bases, with 15 bases between. Germline CDR1 reads MNHNS; CDR2 reads SASEGT. This CDR3 region has 14 residues. On this clone: Its target is unknown.

Sequencing used cells from a culture (not recorded whether cultured in vitro). The rearrangement links TRBV6-1 to TRBJ1-3; D remains ambiguous. The origin of this receptor is a human donor with melanoma. The CDR3 nucleotides read TGTGCCAGCAGATCCGCGGGTTTGCCAAACACCATATATTTT. Protein: CASRSAGLPNTIYF.